These 17 T cell receptor beta chains share one sample of origin, sequenced in a study of blood T cell repertoires in COVID-19 (dated by TCRdb to 2020 to 2022). The library was produced with the immunoSEQ multiplex PCR assay. TCRdb limited this immuneACCESS table to in-frame rearrangements with V and J called. A share of clones is missing; checked studies link under half to unresolved V genes, and the rest is unexplained. The sample includes under 300,000 clones, with about four fifths observed a single time. Around 10% of the sample goes to the ten largest clones. Material: peripheral blood. The receptors come from a woman in her forties or fifties who had recovered from COVID-19.

V and J are TRBV28 and TRBJ2-7; 7 nucleotides agree with TRBD2. This CDR3 comprises 11 residues. CDR1 is MDHEN, CDR2 SYDVKM, per germline. V shed 8 bases and J 3 bases; nucleotides not matched to a gene: 1. CDR3 sequence (DNA): TGTGCCAGCGGGGAGGGCTACGAGCAGTACTTC. This sequence encodes CASGEGYEQYF.

The chain couples TRBV18 to TRBJ1-2; the D is unclear. CDR3 length: 13 amino acids. Germline lookup yields CDR1 KGHSH and CDR2 LQKENI. Trimming pared 2 bases from V and 8 bases from J, leaving 12 bases between. CDR3 protein: CASSPDIRWGYTF. In DNA form, the CDR3 reads TGTGCCAGCTCACCAGACATCAGATGGGGCTACACCTTC.

The chain recombines TRBV28 with TRBJ2-7, with D possibly matching TRBD1 (5 bases). Germline CDR1 and CDR2: MDHEN and SYDVKM. CDR3 length: 16 amino acids. Between the trimmed V and J ends, which lost 3 bases and 6 bases, there was a span of 21 bases. The CDR3 reads CASSFFAGRQGGEQYF. The CDR3 DNA sequence: TGTGCCAGCAGTTTTTTTGCCGGTAGGCAGGGTGGCGAGCAGTACTTC.

The V call is TRBV28, the J call TRBJ2-1; 7 nucleotides agree with TRBD2. V was pared by 4 bases and J by 5 bases, with 8 bases of the junction left unmatched. CDR3 length: 15 amino acids. CDR1 is MDHEN, CDR2 SYDVKM, per germline. Here the CDR3 DNA reads TGTGCCAGCAGTTCCCGGGGGGTCTCTGACAATGAGCAGTTCTTC. The encoded protein is CASSSRGVSDNEQFF.

This chain uses TRBV3-1 (or the pseudogene TRBV3-2) with TRBJ2-7, with TRBD1 matching 10 bases. The CDR3 length is 17 residues. Per germline, CDR1 LGHDT and CDR2 YNNKEL (reference sequence). V was pared by 3 bases and J by 0 bases, with 8 bases of the junction left unmatched. In DNA, the CDR3 is TGTGCCAGCAGCCACCAAACCGGGACAGGGGCCTCCTACGAGCAGTACTTC. Its protein product is CASSHQTGTGASYEQYF.

This chain links TRBV7-9 with TRBJ1-4; perhaps TRBD1 as D (6 bases). Trimming removed 5 bases from V and 8 bases from J, with 12 bases in between. Germline loops: CDR1 SEHNR, CDR2 FQNEAQ (reference sequence). CDR3 size: 13 residues. The CDR3 nucleotides are TGTGCCAGCAGCCCACAGGGTAGGGAAAAACTGTTTTTT. Its translation is CASSPQGREKLFF.

Only one count was recorded for this clone. V usage is TRBV6-5 and J usage is TRBJ1-2, with TRBD1 matching over 9 bases. With 6 bases clipped from V and 6 bases from J, the junction kept 2 bases outside the gene matches. Germline V gene sequence: CDR1 MNHEY, CDR2 SVGAGI. The CDR3 spans 12 residues. DNA for the CDR3: TGTGCCAGCAGGGACAGGGGCCATGGCTACACCTTC. The encoded protein is CASRDRGHGYTF.

This chain connects TRBV19 to TRBJ2-3; the match to TRBD2 covers 7 bases. The CDR3 totals 18 residues. The V gene end was trimmed by 6 bases and the J gene end by 2 bases; junction bases not matched to a gene: 17. From germline, CDR1 is LNHDA and CDR2 SQIVND (reference sequence). DNA of the CDR3: TGTGCCAGTAGCCTTTGGGCTAGCGGAAAGGGGAACACAGATACGCAGTATTTT. Amino acids: CASSLWASGKGNTDTQYF.

V is TRBV5-1 and J is TRBJ1-1; 12 bases align to TRBD1. The length of the CDR3 is 14 residues. V lost 4 bases, J lost 6 bases, and 4 bases stayed unmatched. Germline V gives CDR1 SGHRS, CDR2 YFSETQ. CDR3 region: CASSVGQGASEAFF. CDR3 bases: TGCGCCAGCAGCGTGGGACAGGGGGCCTCTGAAGCTTTCTTT.

The rearrangement joins TRBV11-2 to TRBJ2-3; 9 bases are shared with TRBD2. Germline V gives CDR1 SGHAT, CDR2 FQNNGV. V lost 4 bases to trimming and J lost 1 base; unmatched junction nucleotides: 3. The CDR3 runs 15 residues. CDR3 DNA sequence: TGTGCCAGCAGCTCCAGGACTAGCGGCACAGATACGCAGTATTTT. Encoded protein: CASSSRTSGTDTQYF. Variable domain in full (rest from reference TRBV11-2 and TRBJ2-3): EAGVAQSPRYKIIEKRQSVAFWCNPISGHATLYWYQQILGQGPKLLIQFQNNGVVDDSQLPKDRFSAERLKGVDSTLKIQPAKLEDSAVYLCASSSRTSGTDTQYFGPGTRLTVL.

This sequence joins TRBV28 and TRBJ1-5, with 9 bases lining up with TRBD1. In germline, CDR1 is MDHEN, CDR2 SYDVKM. With 6 bases clipped from V and 7 bases from J, the junction kept 10 bases outside the gene matches. The CDR3 has 15 amino acids. CDR3: CASSSGQGVWQPQHF. In DNA form, the CDR3 reads TGTGCCAGCAGCTCGGGACAGGGTGTATGGCAGCCCCAGCATTTT. The full variable domain, with the rest looked up from reference TRBV28 and TRBJ1-5, is DVKVTQSSRYLVKRTGEKVFLECVQDMDHENMFWYRQDPGLGLRLIYFSYDVKMKEKGDIPEGYSVSREKKERFSLILESASTNQTSMYLCASSSGQGVWQPQHFGDGTRLSIL.

The rearrangement joins TRBV18 to TRBJ2-1; TRBD1 might be the D (6 bases). V was trimmed by 3 bases and J by 12 bases, leaving 15 bases between them. This CDR3 region has 13 residues. Per the germline V gene, CDR1 is KGHSH and CDR2 is LQKENI. CDR3 nucleotide sequence: TGTGCCAGCTCACCCGGACAGATCTTTGTGCAGTTCTTC. The encoded protein is CASSPGQIFVQFF.

This chain connects TRBV30 to TRBJ2-2, with 8 bases identical to TRBD2. Germline trimming cut 8 bases from V and 4 bases from J; bases unmatched to any gene: 15. This CDR3 spans 16 amino acids. CDR1 and CDR2 from the germline V gene are GTSNPN and SVGIG (reference sequence). The CDR3 DNA reads TGTGCCGGCCTGGGCCGAGCGGGGGAGGGCACCGGGGAGCTGTTTTTT. Amino acid sequence: CAGLGRAGEGTGELFF. Looking up the rest from reference TRBV30 and TRBJ2-2 gives the full variable domain: SQTIHQWPATLVQPVGSPLSLECTVEGTSNPNLYWYRQAAGRGLQLLFYSVGIGQISSEVPQNLSASRPQDRQFILSSKKLLLSDSGFYLCAGLGRAGEGTGELFFGEGSRLTVL.

The V call is TRBV11-1, the J call TRBJ2-5; D may be TRBD1 (6 bases). CDR3 length equals 14 residues. V dropped 6 bases and J dropped 2 bases, with 13 bases sitting between them. CDR1 and CDR2 from the germline V gene are SGHAT and FQDESV (reference sequence). CDR3 nucleotides: TGTGCCAGCAGACCTGACAGGTTACAAGAGACCCAGTACTTC. Residues: CASRPDRLQETQYF.

V and J are TRBV6-2 or TRBV6-3 and TRBJ2-5; 9 nucleotides agree with TRBD2. Per germline, CDR1 MNHEY and CDR2 SVGEGT. V lost 0 bases, J lost 5 bases, and 4 bases stayed unmatched. There are 15 residues in the CDR3. The CDR3 protein is CASSYSASGVETQYF. The DNA for the CDR3 is TGTGCCAGCAGTTACTCGGCTAGCGGGGTGGAGACCCAGTACTTC.

CDR3 region: CASSSRRGLNTEAFF. The CDR3 coding sequence is TGTGCCAGCAGCAGCAGGCGGGGATTGAACACTGAAGCTTTCTTT. The chain joins TRBV7-8 to TRBJ1-1, with D uncertain. This CDR3 spans 15 amino acids. Germline CDR1 SGHVS, CDR2 FQNEAQ. Trimming stripped 5 bases from V and 0 bases from J, with 13 bases between.

In DNA form, the CDR3 reads TGTGCCAGCAGCTTAGCGACAGGGGGGAACTATGGCTACACCTTC. It yields the protein CASSLATGGNYGYTF. V gene TRBV7-2 combines with J gene TRBJ1-2, with 9 bases matching TRBD1. Germline V gene lookup returns CDR1 SGHTA and CDR2 FQGNSA. The CDR3 loop spans 15 amino acids. V lost 0 bases and J lost 2; bases outside the gene matches: 1.